The subject of this entry is one T cell receptor (beta chain). Trimming stripped 7 bases from V and 6 bases from J, with 15 bases between. The CDR3 totals 13 residues. These data come from a study of blood T cell repertoires in COVID-19. Study details: Italy, Spain and the United States were the sources of the convalescent and acute COVID-19 samples. In each case, the material was cDNA or gDNA derived from T cells, B-cell-depleted T cells, or PBMCs.

Under the authors' procedure: Amplified reference gene primers provided the basis for estimating nucleated cell counts. Profiling relied on immunoSEQ multiplex PCR, and the TCRdb table lists in-frame clones only, not all of them. The V and J calls and clone size were taken over from that table, and D and trimming were inferred from the DNA. The sample lists roughly 75,000 clones, roughly nine tenths occurring once. V usage is TRBV12-3 or TRBV12-4 and J usage is TRBJ1-2; possible D gene TRBD1, 5 bases. Sequenced sample: peripheral blood. This TCR derives from a man older than 75 in a cohort sampled during active COVID-19. CDR3 region: CASKPGVFNGYTF. In DNA form, the CDR3 reads TGTGCCAGCAAACCGGGGGTTTTTAATGGCTACACCTTC.